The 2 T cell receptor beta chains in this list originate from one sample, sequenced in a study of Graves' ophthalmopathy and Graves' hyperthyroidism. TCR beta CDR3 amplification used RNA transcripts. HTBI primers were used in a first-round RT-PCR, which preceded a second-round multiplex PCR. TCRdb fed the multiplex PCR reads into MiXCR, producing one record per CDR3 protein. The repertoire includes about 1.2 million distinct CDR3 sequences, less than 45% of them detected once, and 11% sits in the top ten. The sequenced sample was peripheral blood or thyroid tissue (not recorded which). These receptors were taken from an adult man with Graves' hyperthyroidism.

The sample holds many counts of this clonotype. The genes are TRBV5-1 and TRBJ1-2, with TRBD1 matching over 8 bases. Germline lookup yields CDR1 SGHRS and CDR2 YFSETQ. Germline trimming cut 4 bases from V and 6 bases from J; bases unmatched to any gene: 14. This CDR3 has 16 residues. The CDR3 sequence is CASSPNQGQARDGYTF. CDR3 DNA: TGCGCCAGCAGCCCTAACCAGGGACAGGCTCGAGATGGCTACACCTTC.

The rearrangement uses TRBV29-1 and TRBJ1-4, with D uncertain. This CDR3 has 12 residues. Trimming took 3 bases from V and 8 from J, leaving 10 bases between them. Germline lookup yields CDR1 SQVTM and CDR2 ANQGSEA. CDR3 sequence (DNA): TGCAGCGTTGAGAGGAGAAACGAAAAACTGTTTTTT. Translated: CSVERRNEKLFF. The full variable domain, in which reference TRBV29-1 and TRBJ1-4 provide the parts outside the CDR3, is SAVISQKPSRDICQRGTSLTIQCQVDSQVTMMFWYRQQPGQSLTLIATANQGSEATYESGFVIDKFPISRPNLTFSTLTVSNMSPEDSSIYLCSVERRNEKLFFGSGTQLSVL.